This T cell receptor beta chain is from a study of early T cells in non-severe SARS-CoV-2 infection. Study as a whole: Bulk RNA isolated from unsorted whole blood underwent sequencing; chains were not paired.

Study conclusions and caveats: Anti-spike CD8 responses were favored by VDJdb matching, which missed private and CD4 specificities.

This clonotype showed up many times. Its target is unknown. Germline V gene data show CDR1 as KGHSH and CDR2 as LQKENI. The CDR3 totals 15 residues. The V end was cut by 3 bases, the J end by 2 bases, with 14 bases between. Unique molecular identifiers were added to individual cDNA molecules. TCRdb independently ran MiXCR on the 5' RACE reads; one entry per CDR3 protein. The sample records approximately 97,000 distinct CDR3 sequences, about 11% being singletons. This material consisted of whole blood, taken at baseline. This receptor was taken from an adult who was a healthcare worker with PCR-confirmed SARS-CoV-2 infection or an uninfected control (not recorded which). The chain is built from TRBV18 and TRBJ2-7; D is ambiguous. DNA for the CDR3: TGTGCCAGCTCACCGACGCCGGTCATTGCCTACGAGCAGTACTTC. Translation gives CASSPTPVIAYEQYF.